A selection of T cell receptor beta chains follows, all from one sample in a study of radiation and T cells in renal cell carcinoma. Generated by immunoSEQ multiplex PCR, the TCRdb table keeps only in-frame clones and is missing some. Of 150,000 to 200,000 clones in the sample, 88% were seen once. Material: blood, obtained from a patient whose treatment included radiotherapy and nephrectomy. The receptors stem from a woman aged 45-59 years with renal cell carcinoma. CDR3s leave out the opening cysteine and the closing phenylalanine or tryptophan. Each record gives: V gene, J gene, D gene, CDR3 protein. D genes are given only for firm matches.

v_gene: TRBV9; j_gene: TRBJ1-2; d_gene: NA; CDR3aa: ASSVGGAWGYT
v_gene: TRBV2; j_gene: TRBJ1-2; d_gene: NA; CDR3aa: ASSVVTNYGYT
v_gene: TRBV9; j_gene: TRBJ2-5; d_gene: TRBD2; CDR3aa: ASSAGASGYQETQY
v_gene: TRBV9; j_gene: TRBJ2-3; d_gene: TRBD2; CDR3aa: ASSARTSGVSTDTQY
v_gene: TRBV19; j_gene: TRBJ1-2; d_gene: TRBD1; CDR3aa: ASSADRGLGGYT
v_gene: TRBV28; j_gene: TRBJ2-7; d_gene: NA; CDR3aa: ASGPQVPYEQY
v_gene: TRBV10-3; j_gene: TRBJ1-2; d_gene: NA; CDR3aa: AISPYEGTYGYT
v_gene: TRBV25-1; j_gene: TRBJ2-1; d_gene: TRBD2; CDR3aa: ASSPTLAGDREQF
v_gene: TRBV7-9; j_gene: TRBJ2-2; d_gene: NA; CDR3aa: ASSWGANTGELF
v_gene: TRBV6-6; j_gene: TRBJ1-2; d_gene: NA; CDR3aa: ASSGGTLGYT
v_gene: TRBV19; j_gene: TRBJ1-6; d_gene: TRBD1; CDR3aa: ASSLRTGVNSPLH
v_gene: TRBV7-9; j_gene: TRBJ1-5; d_gene: TRBD1; CDR3aa: ASTSGTGPNQPQH
v_gene: TRBV6-6; j_gene: TRBJ1-1; d_gene: NA; CDR3aa: ASSYSSLNTEAF
v_gene: TRBV9; j_gene: TRBJ1-2; d_gene: NA; CDR3aa: ASSVDLNGGYT
v_gene: TRBV5-4; j_gene: TRBJ2-7; d_gene: NA; CDR3aa: ASSSGTTYEQY
v_gene: TRBV6-1; j_gene: TRBJ2-5; d_gene: NA; CDR3aa: ASSEGKWGVNVETQY
v_gene: TRBV15; j_gene: TRBJ1-5; d_gene: NA; CDR3aa: ATSRNWEPQH
v_gene: TRBV5-1; j_gene: TRBJ2-2; d_gene: NA; CDR3aa: ASSLQNTGELF
v_gene: TRBV13; j_gene: TRBJ1-3; d_gene: NA; CDR3aa: ASSPSRGWGNTIY
v_gene: TRBV18; j_gene: TRBJ2-7; d_gene: NA; CDR3aa: ASSPLPGQSYEQY
v_gene: TRBV2; j_gene: TRBJ1-2; d_gene: NA; CDR3aa: ASSVQGTTPANYGYT
v_gene: TRBV5-1; j_gene: TRBJ2-1; d_gene: NA; CDR3aa: ASSLVQALAGEQF
v_gene: TRBV18; j_gene: TRBJ2-6; d_gene: NA; CDR3aa: ASSPPWGTGANVLT
v_gene: TRBV6-6; j_gene: TRBJ2-7; d_gene: NA; CDR3aa: ASSYSGSGQTDEQY
v_gene: TRBV6-5; j_gene: TRBJ2-3; d_gene: TRBD2; CDR3aa: ASSRTGGITDTQY